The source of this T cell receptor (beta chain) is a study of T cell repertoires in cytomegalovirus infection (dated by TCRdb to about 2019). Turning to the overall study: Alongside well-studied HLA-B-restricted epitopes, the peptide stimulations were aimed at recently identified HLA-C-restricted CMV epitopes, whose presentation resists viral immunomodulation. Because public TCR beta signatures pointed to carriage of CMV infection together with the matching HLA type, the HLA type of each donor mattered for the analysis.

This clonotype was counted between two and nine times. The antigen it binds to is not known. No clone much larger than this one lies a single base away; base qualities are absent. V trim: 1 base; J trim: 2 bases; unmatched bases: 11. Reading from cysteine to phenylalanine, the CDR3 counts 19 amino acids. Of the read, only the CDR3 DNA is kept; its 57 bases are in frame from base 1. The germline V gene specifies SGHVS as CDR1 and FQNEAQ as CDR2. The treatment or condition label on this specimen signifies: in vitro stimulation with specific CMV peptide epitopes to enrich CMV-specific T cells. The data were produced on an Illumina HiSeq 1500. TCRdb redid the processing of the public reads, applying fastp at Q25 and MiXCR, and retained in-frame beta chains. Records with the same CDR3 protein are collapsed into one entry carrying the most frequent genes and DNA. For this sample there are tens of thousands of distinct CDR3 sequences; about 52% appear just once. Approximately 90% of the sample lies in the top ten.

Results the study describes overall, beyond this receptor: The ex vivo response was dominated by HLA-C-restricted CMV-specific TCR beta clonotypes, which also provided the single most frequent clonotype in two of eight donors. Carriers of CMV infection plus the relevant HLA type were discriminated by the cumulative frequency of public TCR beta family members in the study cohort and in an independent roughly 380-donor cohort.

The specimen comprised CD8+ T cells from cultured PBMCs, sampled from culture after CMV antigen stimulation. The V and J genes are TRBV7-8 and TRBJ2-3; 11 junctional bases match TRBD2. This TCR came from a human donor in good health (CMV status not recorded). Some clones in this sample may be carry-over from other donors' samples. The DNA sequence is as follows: TGTGCCAGCAGCTTAGGGATTAGCGGGGGGGAACGAAACACAGATACGCAGTATTTT. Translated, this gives CASSLGISGGERNTDTQYF.